This T cell receptor (beta chain) was documented in a study of neurological immune-mediated disorders (dated by TCRdb to the late 2010s). About the study as a whole: Using UMI-based sequencing, the study compared peripheral blood TCR-beta repertoires from patients with HTLV-I-associated myelopathy (HAM/TSP), patients with multiple sclerosis, and healthy controls. The roughly 100 TCR-beta libraries included longitudinal samples, technical triplicates and paired sorted CD4+ and CD8+ T-cell subsets alongside PBMC samples. The cohort was made up of about 65 subjects, consisting of around 15 HAM/TSP patients, some 34 multiple sclerosis patients and 20 healthy controls.

On the study overall, not on this receptor specifically: Across subjects, expanded clones never shared an identical CDR3 amino acid sequence, which suggests that the TCR-beta repertoires in every group were private. TCR clonal expansion was greatest in HAM/TSP patients and smallest in MS patients, who ranked below even healthy controls.

Based on the germline V gene (reference sequence), the CDR1 and CDR2 sequences are DFQATT and SNEGSKA. Measured from the cysteine to the phenylalanine, the CDR3 is 14 residues long. Of all the DNA, just the CDR3 is kept, 42 bases in frame from base 1. Trimming removed 5 bases from V and 6 bases from J; the gene matches leave 9 bases unexplained. This clonotype was detected ten times or more. Its cognate antigen has yet to be identified. No base-level quality is on record; no much larger clone is a single base apart. To synthesize cDNA, template-switch 5'RACE was performed with a primer carrying a 10-nucleotide random unique molecular identifier so that each TCR transcript was tagged. Every sequencing run covered 15-18 subjects and yielded more than 170 million TCR-beta sequences. The RNeasy kit was used to extract total RNA. The KAPA Real-time Library Amplification kit was used to amplify TCR-beta VDJ regions with primers targeting the TCR constant region and the 5'RACE anchor. Sample indexes and Illumina adaptors were added in a first PCR, and a second PCR then increased library yield. The roughly 650 bp TCR product was size-selected on a 2% E-gel SizeSelection system after Ampure bead purification. Before pooling, library quality was assessed on a Bioanalyzer, concentration was determined with Qubit, and library quantification was performed with the Kapa Library Quantification kit. Paired-end 2 x 150 bp sequencing of the libraries was performed on an Illumina HiSeq 2500. To increase sequence diversity, roughly 25-31% phiX was spiked into each library pool. The paper's processing steps were these. Quality-filtered reads were processed with the UMI-based MiGEC pipeline, which removed over 75% of raw TCR sequences during error correction. IMGT germline references were used for alignment of VDJ genes, and clonotypes were defined by a unique CDR3 amino acid sequence together with V-J genes. Clonal expansion, Shannon diversity, and CDR3 relatedness (CalcPairwiseDistances, ClusterSamples) were evaluated with VDJtools, and phylogenetic trees were built with CLCbio workbench. A clone was classed as expanded if it had 8 or more unique UMIs, a cutoff based on coefficient-of-variation modelling across technical triplicates. The public reads were reprocessed in TCRdb via fastp at Q25 and MiXCR, keeping in-frame beta chains. Duplicate CDR3 protein sequences are folded into a single record with the most common DNA and genes. None of the V and J calls come from the authors' own analysis; TCRdb made them. The sample table contains under 35,000 distinct CDR3 sequences; only one count was recorded for under 30% of them. The ten largest clones take up 30% of the sample.

For sorted-subset TCR libraries, 1 million sorted CD4+ or CD8+ T cells were used. Peripheral blood underwent Ficoll-Hypaque density gradient centrifugation to isolate PBMCs, which were then cryopreserved in liquid nitrogen. The study also sequenced paired sorted CD4+ and CD8+ subsets from healthy controls, HAM/TSP patients and MS patients. The chain was built from TRBV20-1 and TRBJ1-4, with 7 bases matching TRBD1. Sequenced: CD4+ T cells from blood. The TCR sequence derives from a man aged 50 to 59 with HTLV-1-associated myelopathy (HAM/TSP). CDR3 loop: CSAYDRVGHEKLFF. The nucleotides read TGCAGTGCTTACGACAGGGTAGGGCATGAAAAACTGTTTTTT.